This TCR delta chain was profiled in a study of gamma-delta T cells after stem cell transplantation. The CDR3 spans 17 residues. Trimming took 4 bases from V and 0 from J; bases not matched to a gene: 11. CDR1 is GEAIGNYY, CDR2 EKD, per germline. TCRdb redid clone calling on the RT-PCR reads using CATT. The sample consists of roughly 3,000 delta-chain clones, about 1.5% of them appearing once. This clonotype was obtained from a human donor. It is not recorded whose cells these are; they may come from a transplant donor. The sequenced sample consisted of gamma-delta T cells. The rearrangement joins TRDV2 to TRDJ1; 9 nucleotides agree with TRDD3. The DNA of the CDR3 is TGTGCCTGTGATCTTCTACTGGCTGGGGGATACACCGATAAACTCATCTTT. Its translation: CACDLLLAGGYTDKLIF.